The clone carrying this T cell receptor beta chain has more than one count but fewer than ten. These data come from a study of blood T cell repertoires in COVID-19. Study at large: In each case, the material was cDNA or gDNA derived from T cells, B-cell-depleted T cells, or PBMCs.

In the source study's methods: The authors estimated nucleated cell counts from reference gene primer amplification. Method: immunoSEQ multiplex PCR; TCRdb's copy keeps in-frame clones and lacks some. V, J and clone size derive from that table, while D and trimming were established from the DNA sequence. The table records 150,000 to 200,000 clones, roughly four fifths of them present only once. After removal of 5 bases from V and 3 bases from J, the junction contained 8 bases not matched to a gene. Germline V lookup: CDR1 MDHEN, CDR2 SYDVKM. This CDR3 has 15 residues. Sequencing was performed on peripheral blood. The gene calls are TRBV28 and TRBJ2-7, with TRBD1 matching 9 bases. The source of this sequence is a human donor in a cohort sampled during active COVID-19. The chain's CDR3 is CASSAGTGIVYEQYF. The DNA of the CDR3 is TGTGCCAGCAGTGCCGGGACAGGGATCGTCTACGAGCAGTACTTC.